The TCR beta chain under discussion was sequenced for a study of T cell clonality in common variable immunodeficiency. Study conclusions and caveats: Reportedly, TCR beta sequences from common variable immunodeficiency showed fewer deletions and N-nucleotide insertions. Fewer TCRbeta clones were shared among CVID subjects than controls.

In its sample, this clone was seen many times. The antigen remains undetermined. The CDR3 end falls 3 residues outside the read, so it is completed with the germline J gene. CDR1 MNHEY and CDR2 SVGEGT come from the germline V gene. The V gene end was trimmed by 2 bases and the J gene end by 0 bases; junction bases not matched to a gene: 4. CDR3 size: 16 residues. Profiled with immunoSEQ multiplex PCR; TCRdb holds only in-frame clones, not every one. The sample includes 50,000 to 65,000 clones, none of them occurring once. The sample comprised peripheral blood mononuclear cells. The receptor's source is a person aged 18 to 75 in good health. The chain is built from TRBV6-2 or TRBV6-3 and TRBJ2-3; 8 bases match TRBD2. CDR3 loop: CASSYLRTSSTDTQYF. The covered CDR3 bases are TGTGCCAGCAGTTACCTCCGGACTAGCAGCACAGATACG.